Listed here are 27 T cell receptor beta chains from one sample, sequenced in a study of T cells in Graves' hyperthyroidism and ophthalmopathy. Amplified regions were TCR beta CDR3 sequences from RNA transcripts. The TCR CDR3 was amplified in a first-round RT-PCR using the HTBI primer set. TCRdb analysed the multiplex PCR reads with MiXCR anew, one entry per CDR3 protein. This table has more than 40,000 distinct CDR3 sequences, around 48% appearing once. Sequencing was performed on peripheral blood or thyroid tissue (not recorded which). These receptors were taken from a woman between 45 and 60 years old with Graves' hyperthyroidism.

The V and J genes are TRBV20-1 and TRBJ2-5; 7 bases fit TRBD1. CDR1 is DFQATT, CDR2 SNEGSKA, per germline (reference sequence). The CDR3 has 14 amino acids. The trim removed 1 base at V and 5 bases at J, leaving 7 bases unmatched. The CDR3 is CSARGWTGLETQYF. As DNA, the CDR3 is TGCAGTGCTAGAGGGTGGACAGGACTGGAGACCCAGTACTTC.

In this sample, this clonotype turned up once. The chain uses TRBV7-9 and TRBJ2-7; TRBD2 matches 13 bases. J gave up 3 bases and V 6 bases, and 5 bases lay outside the gene matches. CDR3 length: 15 residues. Germline CDR1 is SEHNR and CDR2 is FQNEAQ (reference sequence). Here the CDR3 DNA reads TGTGCCAGCAGGCCGGGACTAGCGGGAATCTACGAGCAGTACTTC. Its protein is CASRPGLAGIYEQYF.

The rearrangement uses TRBV29-1 and TRBJ1-4, with D maybe TRBD1 (6 bases). V gave up 4 bases and J gave up 1 base, with 10 bases separating them. The germline V gene has CDR1 SQVTM and CDR2 ANQGSEA. This CDR3 comprises 14 residues. CDR3 sequence reads: CSVGTGRTNEKLFF. The CDR3 region has the DNA TGCAGCGTTGGAACAGGGAGAACTAATGAAAAACTGTTTTTT.

The V gene is TRBV29-1, the J gene TRBJ2-5; D may be TRBD1 (6 bases). V was trimmed by 8 bases and J by 7 bases, leaving 20 bases between them. The CDR3 is made up of 13 amino acids. Germline V lookup: CDR1 SQVTM, CDR2 ANQGSEA. The CDR3 sequence: CSCPGWTEGTQYF. CDR3 nucleotides: TGCAGCTGCCCCGGTTGGACAGAAGGGACCCAGTACTTC.

Here the CDR3 reads CASSFSGNCYEQYF. The CDR3 DNA sequence: TGTGCCAGCAGCTTTTCAGGTAACTGCTACGAGCAGTACTTC. This sequence joins TRBV7-6 and TRBJ2-7; D is undetermined. Germline V gene sequence: CDR1 SGHVS, CDR2 FNYEAQ. The CDR3 sequence is 14 residues long. Trimming took off 3 bases at V and 3 bases at J, with 12 bases between the two ends.

This clonotype was detected once. One junction end does not reproduce the germline sequence, and a read error may be involved. J is TRBJ1-3 and V is TRBV18; D remains unclear. Germline V gives CDR1 KGHSH, CDR2 LQKENI. The CDR3 runs to 15 residues. CDR3 residues: CASSPPGFSGNTIHF. In nucleotides, the CDR3 is TGTGCCAGCTCACCTCCCGGCTTCTCTGGAAACACCATACATTTT.

V and J are TRBV20-1 and TRBJ2-7; 8 nucleotides align to TRBD1. V gave up 4 bases and J gave up 7 bases; unmatched junction bases: 12. CDR1 DFQATT and CDR2 SNEGSKA come from the germline V gene (reference sequence). The CDR3 runs 14 residues. In DNA form, the CDR3 reads TGCAGTGCTATCGACAGGGGAGAAACGAAAGAGCAGTACTTC. This codes for CSAIDRGETKEQYF.

This chain links TRBV29-1 with TRBJ1-2; 11 positions agree with TRBD1. The trim removed 4 bases at V and 9 bases at J, leaving 4 bases unmatched. The CDR3 is 12 residues long. Germline V gene lookup returns CDR1 SQVTM and CDR2 ANQGSEA. This chain's CDR3 is CSVGGTGGSYTF. CDR3 in DNA: TGCAGCGTTGGGGGGACAGGGGGAAGCTACACCTTC.

At least ten counts were recorded for this clonotype. The genes are TRBV20-1 and TRBJ2-7, with 7 nucleotides matching TRBD2. The CDR3 covers 12 residues. Germline V gene lookup returns CDR1 DFQATT and CDR2 SNEGSKA (reference sequence). V lost 6 bases and J lost 5; bases outside the gene matches: 7. CDR3 nucleotide sequence: TGCAGTGCGATCCTGGCGGGGGACGAGCAGTACTTC. It codes for CSAILAGDEQYF.

V is TRBV19 and J is TRBJ2-6; 10 positions agree with TRBD1. The CDR3 totals 18 residues. The germline V gene has CDR1 LNHDA and CDR2 SQIVND (reference sequence). V dropped 4 bases and J dropped 1; count of bases not matched to a gene: 7. The CDR3: CASSRAGTGASGANVLTF. In DNA, the CDR3 is TGTGCCAGTAGTAGAGCCGGGACAGGGGCTTCTGGGGCCAACGTCCTGACTTTC. Variable domain in full (rest from reference TRBV19 and TRBJ2-6): DGGITQSPKYLFRKEGQNVTLSCEQNLNHDAMYWYRQDPGQGLRLIYYSQIVNDFQKGDIAEGYSVSREKKESFPLTVTSAQKNPTAFYLCASSRAGTGASGANVLTFGAGSRLTVL.

The J gene is TRBJ1-2, the V gene TRBV11-1, with D uncertain. The CDR3 has 13 residues. Per the germline V gene, CDR1 is SGHAT and CDR2 is FQDESV (reference sequence). The V and J ends lost 2 bases and 4 bases respectively, with 8 bases between them. CDR3 nucleotide sequence: TGTGCCAGCAGCTTAAGGACTACCTATGGCTACACCTTC. Translated: CASSLRTTYGYTF.

Note on this clonotype: One end of the junction fails to match germline, which may point to a read error. This chain uses TRBV2 with TRBJ2-2; a weak D match, TRBD2 (5 bases). From germline, CDR1 is SNHLY and CDR2 FYNNEI. The CDR3 consists of 16 residues. The CDR3: CASRRDLFANTGELRF. DNA for the CDR3: TGTGCCAGCAGACGCGACTTGTTCGCGAACACCGGGGAGCTCAGGTTT.

This clonotype was detected ten times or more. The gene calls are TRBV29-1 and TRBJ1-1; TRBD1 matches 9 bases. Germline V CDR1 and CDR2: SQVTM, ANQGSEA. There are 13 residues in the CDR3. V was pared by 4 bases and J by 5 bases, with 5 bases of the junction left unmatched. Here the CDR3 reads CSVGQGVRTEAFF. CDR3 sequence (DNA): TGCAGCGTTGGACAGGGGGTTAGGACTGAAGCTTTCTTT.

This clonotype was counted at least ten times. A much larger clone lies one base from this, so it may be a read error. The rearrangement joins TRBV6-5 to TRBJ1-2, with 7 bases lining up with TRBD1. The germline V gene encodes CDR1 MNHEY and CDR2 SVGAGI. Unmatched junction bases numbered 12, after V lost 4 bases and J lost 4 bases. CDR3 length: 16 amino acids. The CDR3 nucleotides read TGTGCCAGCAGTTGCGTAACGTCAGGGGGGCGCTATGGCTACACCTTC. Amino acids: CASSCVTSGGRYGYTF.

A few counts support this clonotype. This rearrangement joins TRBV20-1 to TRBJ2-1; 8 nucleotides agree with TRBD2. Germline CDR1 is DFQATT and CDR2 is SNEGSKA (reference sequence). The CDR3 sequence is 14 residues long. The junction had 3 bases not matched to a gene; V was cut back by 4 bases and J by 1 base. The CDR3 here is CSANGRGSYNEQFF. In DNA form, the CDR3 reads TGCAGTGCTAACGGGAGGGGTTCCTACAATGAGCAGTTCTTC.

This clonotype was observed many times. V and J are TRBV28 and TRBJ2-7; D tentatively reads TRBD1 or TRBD2 (6 bases each). The CDR3 contains 13 residues. CDR1 MDHEN and CDR2 SYDVKM come from the germline V gene. V was pared by 2 bases and J by 6 bases, with 11 bases between. The CDR3 reads CASSLGGRGEQYF. DNA of the CDR3: TGTGCCAGCAGTTTAGGGGGGCGAGGCGAGCAGTACTTC.

The CDR3 spells CAIKRAGDCEQYF. The CDR3 DNA reads TGTGCCATCAAACGGGCAGGTGACTGCGAGCAGTACTTC. The V gene is TRBV10-3, the J gene TRBJ2-7, with D uncertain. V lost 7 bases and J 6 bases, leaving 16 bases between the germline ends. CDR1 and CDR2 from the germline V gene are ENHRY and SYGVKD. The CDR3 covers 13 residues.

This chain connects TRBV14 to TRBJ2-6; D remains unclear. There are 18 residues in the CDR3. Germline V gives CDR1 SGHDN, CDR2 FVKESK. The V end was cut by 1 base, the J end by 0 bases, with 13 bases between. CDR3 nucleotides: TGTGCCAGCAGCCAAGCGGCCCGTTTAGGCTCTGGGGCCAACGTCCTGACTTTC. It codes for CASSQAARLGSGANVLTF.

This sequence joins TRBV6-5 and TRBJ2-7; D not certain. The CDR3 length is 17 residues. The V end was cut by 8 bases, the J end by 2 bases, with 25 bases between. The germline gives CDR1 MNHEY, CDR2 SVGAGI. CDR3: CASLTWTVNTEAYEQYF. The CDR3 region has the DNA TGTGCCAGCCTTACTTGGACGGTGAACACTGAAGCCTACGAGCAGTACTTC.

This clonotype was picked up many times. This sequence joins TRBV7-9 and TRBJ2-5; tentative D call: TRBD1 (5 bases). Trimming stripped 6 bases from V and 4 bases from J, with 12 bases between. The CDR3 spans 13 residues. Germline values: CDR1 SEHNR, CDR2 FQNEAQ (reference sequence). For the CDR3, the DNA is TGTGCCAGCAGGGGCTATCAGGGAGAGACCCAGTACTTC. This codes for CASRGYQGETQYF.

For this clonotype: No DNA is shown, since the ends of the CDR3 on it are uncertain; the CDR3 is the one TCRdb lists. V usage is TRBV10-3 and J usage is TRBJ2-5; TRBD1 reflects the table's D call only, with no check against the DNA. The CDR3 comprises 24 residues, both ends counted. Per the germline V gene, CDR1 is ENHRY and CDR2 is SYGVKD. The CDR3 reads CAIRAAGGDYGYTFGSGRVETQYF.

The chain combines TRBV2 with TRBJ2-7, with D possibly being TRBD1 (6 bases). Germline CDR1 SNHLY, CDR2 FYNNEI. V was cut by 4 bases and J by 2 bases, with 21 bases left in between. The CDR3 loop spans 17 amino acids. The DNA of the CDR3 is TGTGCCAGCAGTGCTAGAGATTTTGACAGGTCCACCTACGAGCAGTACTTC. Translating it yields CASSARDFDRSTYEQYF. The full variable domain, in which reference TRBV2 and TRBJ2-7 provide the parts outside the CDR3, is EPEVTQTPSHQVTQMGQEVILRCVPISNHLYFYWYRQILGQKVEFLVSFYNNEISEKSEIFDDQFSVERPDGSNFTLKIRSTKLEDSAMYFCASSARDFDRSTYEQYFGPGTRLTVT.

The gene calls are TRBV7-9 and TRBJ1-5; 7 nucleotides agree with TRBD1. Germline-derived CDR1 and CDR2 are SEHNR and FQNEAQ (reference sequence). The CDR3 spans 15 residues. V shed 6 bases and J 2 bases; nucleotides not matched to a gene: 7. The CDR3 protein is CASSLQGLGNQPQHF. The CDR3 DNA follows: TGTGCCAGCAGTTTACAGGGGTTGGGCAATCAGCCCCAGCATTTT.

Ten or more counts support this clonotype. The rearrangement links TRBV24-1 to TRBJ2-5; 11 positions match TRBD1. Germline V gene data show CDR1 as KGHDR and CDR2 as SFDVKD. J gave up 4 bases and V 4 bases, and 7 bases lay outside the gene matches. The CDR3 is 16 amino acids. CDR3: CATSDPGTGGLETQYF. CDR3 in DNA: TGTGCCACCAGTGACCCCGGGACAGGGGGATTAGAGACCCAGTACTTC.

This clonotype has only one observation. The junction differs from germline at one of its ends, possibly a read error. The V call is TRBV7-2, the J call TRBJ2-6; D unresolved. The CDR3 consists of 13 residues. Germline values: CDR1 SGHTA, CDR2 FQGNSA. CDR3 sequence reads: CASSSGGTNVLTF. Written as DNA, the CDR3 is TGTGCCAGCAGCTCCGGTGGGACCAACGTCCTGACTTTC.

V gene TRBV10-3 combines with J gene TRBJ1-5; a weak D match, TRBD1 (6 bases). V was clipped by 2 bases and J by 3 bases, with 14 bases between them. There are 16 residues in the CDR3. Germline assignment: CDR1 ENHRY and CDR2 SYGVKD. CDR3 DNA: TGTGCCATCAGTGAGGGGCCAGGGGAATTCAATCAGCCCCAGCATTTT. Amino acid sequence: CAISEGPGEFNQPQHF.

The sample holds many counts of this clonotype. The chain employs TRBV29-1 and TRBJ1-2; no clear D. CDR1 and CDR2 (germline): SQVTM, ANQGSEA. The CDR3 extends over 11 amino acids. Trimming pared 5 bases from V and 6 bases from J, leaving 10 bases between. CDR3 region: CSVRGIDGYTF. The DNA for the CDR3 is TGCAGCGTTCGAGGGATAGATGGCTACACCTTC.